These T cell receptor beta chains were read from a single sample in a study of OX40 agonist ivuxolimab in advanced cancers. Data came from immunoSEQ multiplex PCR; TCRdb stores just in-frame clones and leaves some out. The sample contains roughly 50,000 clones, approximately 91% of which appear only once. Here the sequenced sample was CD4+ or CD8+ T cells sorted from blood, taken in a trial of the OX40 agonist ivuxolimab. The receptors come from an adult with an advanced solid tumor such as melanoma, head and neck, liver or kidney cancer. CDR3s include the opening cysteine and the closing phenylalanine or tryptophan. The order of the fields is V gene, J gene, clone size, D gene, CDR3 DNA, CDR3 protein. A D gene is named only where the DNA matches it firmly. Expanded clones are given a class, and other clones once, few, many or no size at all.

>TRBV19|TRBJ2-3|NA|NA
TGTGCCAGTAGTATGGGGGGAAGCACAGATACGCAGTATTTT
CASSMGGSTDTQYF
>TRBV2|TRBJ1-2|NA|NA
TGTGCCAGCTACAGTCCACTAGGAACTAACTATGGCTACACCTTC
CASYSPLGTNYGYTF
>TRBV15|TRBJ2-7|NA|TRBD2
TGTGCCACCAGCAGAGATAGCGGGACTGCCTCCTACGAGCAGTACTTC
CATSRDSGTASYEQYF
>TRBV7-3|TRBJ2-2|NA|NA
TGTGCCAGCAGCCTCGTTCCCGCCGGGACCGGGGAGCTGTTTTTT
CASSLVPAGTGELFF
>TRBV6-1|TRBJ1-2|NA|TRBD1
TGTGCCAGCAGTGAGGACCGGGACAGTAACTATGGCTACACCTTC
CASSEDRDSNYGYTF
>TRBV6-5|TRBJ2-1|NA|TRBD2
TGTGCCAGCAGTCACTCAAGCGGGAGCTCCTACAATGAGCAGTTCTTC
CASSHSSGSSYNEQFF
>TRBV7-8|TRBJ1-5|NA|NA
TGTGCCAGCAGCTTGGAGGGTATGGGTAATCAGCCCCAGCATTTT
CASSLEGMGNQPQHF
>TRBV5-4|TRBJ1-5|medium-sized|NA
TGTGCCAGCAGCTTGGACGGCGGGTGGTCCAATCAGCCCCAGCATTTT
CASSLDGGWSNQPQHF
>TRBV2|TRBJ1-5|NA|NA
TGTGCCAGCAACGCGGACCCTAAAGGGCCCCAGCATTTT
CASNADPKGPQHF
>TRBV15|TRBJ2-5|NA|NA
TGTGCCTCCAGGAGGTCTATCGAAGAGACCCAGTACTTC
CASRRSIEETQYF
>TRBV9|TRBJ2-1|NA|TRBD2
TGTGCCAGCAGCGTAGGGGGAGGGAGTTACAATGAGCAGTTCTTC
CASSVGGGSYNEQFF
>TRBV5-3|TRBJ2-1|NA|TRBD2
TGTGCCAGAAGCGGGTGTGGAGCGGGAGAAAACAATGAGCAGTTCTTC
CARSGCGAGENNEQFF
>TRBV9|TRBJ1-1|NA|TRBD1
TGTGCCAGCAGCCACGGACAGGGCTACACTGAAGCTTTCTTT
CASSHGQGYTEAFF
>TRBV5-8|TRBJ1-1|few|TRBD1
TGTGCCAGCAGCTCGATCAGGGGGCTCTTCACTGAAGCTTTCTTT
CASSSIRGLFTEAFF
>TRBV28|TRBJ2-2|NA|NA
TGTGCCGGGGGCGTGGGGACCGGGGAGCTGTTTTTT
CAGGVGTGELFF
>TRBV11-2|TRBJ2-3|NA|NA
TGTGCCAGCAGCCTCTCAGCGAGCCTCACAGATACGCAGTATTTT
CASSLSASLTDTQYF
>TRBV28|TRBJ2-2|NA|NA
TGTGCCAGCAGTTTATGGGGGAACACCGGGGAGCTGTTTTTT
CASSLWGNTGELFF
>TRBV4-1|TRBJ1-2|NA|NA
TGCGCCAGCAGCCAACCCGGGACACAAAACTATGGCTACACCTTC
CASSQPGTQNYGYTF
>TRBV29-1|TRBJ1-2|NA|NA
TGCAGCGTTGTACCCGGGAACTATGGCTACACCTTC
CSVVPGNYGYTF
>TRBV25-1|TRBJ2-5|NA|NA
TGTGCCAGCCCGCAGAAGGGGGATAGGCAAGAGACCCAGTACTTC
CASPQKGDRQETQYF
>TRBV9|TRBJ1-5|NA|NA
TGTGCCAGCAGTTGGGCGGGAGGGACTCAGCCCCAGCATTTT
CASSWAGGTQPQHF
>TRBV4-1|TRBJ2-2|once|TRBD1
TGCGCCAGCAGCCGCTGGGCACCCGGGACAGGGGACGGGGAGCTGTTTTTT
CASSRWAPGTGDGELFF
>TRBV6-5|TRBJ2-3|NA|NA
TGTGCCAGCAGTCCCCGGGTCTCGAACACAGATACGCAGTATTTT
CASSPRVSNTDTQYF
>TRBV5-1|TRBJ2-5|once|TRBD1
TGCGCCAGCAGCTTGGGACAGGGCAGTGAAGAGACCCAGTACTTC
CASSLGQGSEETQYF
>TRBV19|TRBJ1-1|once|TRBD1
TGTGCCAGTAGTATCGAGGCGGGCAGGGGGTGGACTGAAGCTTTCTTT
CASSIEAGRGWTEAFF
>TRBV5-4|TRBJ2-1|NA|NA
TGTGCCAGCAGCTCCCGGGACCTTACCTACAATGAGCAGTTCTTC
CASSSRDLTYNEQFF
>TRBV4-1|TRBJ2-7|NA|NA
TGCGCCAGCAGCCAAGTTAGTAGCTCCTACGAGCAGTACTTC
CASSQVSSSYEQYF
>TRBV28|TRBJ2-3|once|TRBD2
TGTGCCAGCAGGAAAGGACTAGCGGGCACAGATACGCAGTATTTT
CASRKGLAGTDTQYF
>TRBV6-1|TRBJ1-6|NA|TRBD1
TGTGCCAGCAGTGATTTGGCAGGACAGGGTAATTCACCCCTCCACTTT
CASSDLAGQGNSPLHF
>TRBV25-1|TRBJ2-7|NA|NA
TGTGCCAGCAGTGGCCTCTCCGAGCAGTACTTC
CASSGLSEQYF
>TRBV14|TRBJ2-6|few|NA
TGTGCCAGCAGTTACTATCGGCGCTCTGGGGCCAACGTCCTGACTTTC
CASSYYRRSGANVLTF
>TRBV6-5|TRBJ2-1|NA|NA
TGTGCCAGCAGTTACTCGAGGGGGTACAATGAGCAGTTCTTC
CASSYSRGYNEQFF
>TRBV2|TRBJ2-4|once|TRBD2
TGTGCCAGCAGGGATCTAGCGGGAGGGTTTACCAAAAACATTCAGTACTTC
CASRDLAGGFTKNIQYF
>TRBV28|TRBJ2-1|NA|TRBD1
TGTGCCAGCCGGGACAGAGAATACAATGAGCAGTTCTTC
CASRDREYNEQFF
>TRBV13|TRBJ1-1|NA|NA
TGTGCCAGCAGCGGAGACAGTAGTACTGAAGCTTTCTTT
CASSGDSSTEAFF
>TRBV5-4|TRBJ1-2|NA|NA
TGTGCCAGCAGCTTGGATGGGACGGCGTATGGCTACACCTTC
CASSLDGTAYGYTF
>TRBV7-6|TRBJ2-1|many|NA
TGTGCCAGCAGTTCTGGGGCTAGCTCCTACAATGAGCAGTTCTTC
CASSSGASSYNEQFF
>TRBV6-1|TRBJ1-1|NA|NA
TGTGCCAGCAGTGCAGCTTTCTTT
CASSAAFF
>TRBV15|TRBJ1-5|NA|NA
TGTGCCACCAGCAGAGTTGGGGGCGTTCAGCCCCAGCATTTT
CATSRVGGVQPQHF
>TRBV10-3|TRBJ2-1|NA|TRBD2
TGTGCCATCGGACTAGCGGGAGGATTCGGCTACAATGAGCAGTTCTTC
CAIGLAGGFGYNEQFF
>TRBV28|TRBJ1-4|few|NA
TGTGCCAGCAGTTTACTTCTCTCCTCCGGTGAAAAACTGTTTTTT
CASSLLLSSGEKLFF
>TRBV4-1|TRBJ2-5|NA|NA
TGCGCCAGCAGCCAAGGAACTTACAAAGAGACCCAGTACTTC
CASSQGTYKETQYF
>TRBV29-1|TRBJ1-2|NA|TRBD1
TGCAGCGTTGAAGATTGGGACAGGGGGCACTATGGCTACACCTTC
CSVEDWDRGHYGYTF
>TRBV15|TRBJ2-1|NA|TRBD2
TGTGCCACCAGCGCGAGCGGGGGGGCCAGCCATGAGCAGTTCTTC
CATSASGGASHEQFF
>TRBV11-1|TRBJ2-5|NA|NA
TGTGCCAGCAGCTTGACAGGACAGGGAGGGGGTGAGACCCAGTACTTC
CASSLTGQGGGETQYF
>TRBV27|TRBJ2-1|NA|TRBD2
TGTGCCAGCAGTTTATCTAGCGGGGGGATCTGGGAGCAGTTCTTC
CASSLSSGGIWEQFF
>TRBV9|TRBJ2-7|NA|NA
TGTGCCAGCAGCGCGGGTGGGGACTCTAGCTACGAGCAGTACTTC
CASSAGGDSSYEQYF
>TRBV6-5|TRBJ1-5|NA|NA
TGTGCCAGCACTGGACAGTTCAATCAGCCCCAGCATTTT
CASTGQFNQPQHF